This TCR beta chain was captured in a study of blood T cell repertoires in COVID-19. Study-level information: COVID-19 samples from acute and convalescent phases originated in the United States, Italy and Spain.

This CDR3 comprises 12 residues. CDR1 is MGHDK and CDR2 is SYGVNS in the germline V gene. Trimming took off 6 bases at V and 1 base at J, with 6 bases between the two ends. The assay was immunoSEQ multiplex PCR, and TCRdb's table has in-frame clones only and misses some. The sample gives around 82,000 clones, about nine tenths of which show up once; 6.9% is in the top ten. The source is a human donor in a cohort sampled during active COVID-19. The sample comprised peripheral blood. The V and J genes are TRBV25-1 and TRBJ1-1, with unresolved D. As DNA, the CDR3 is TGTGCCAGCAGGCGACAGAACACTGAAGCTTTCTTT. It translates to CASRRQNTEAFF. The full variable domain, with the rest looked up from reference TRBV25-1 and TRBJ1-1, is EADIYQTPRYLVIGTGKKITLECSQTMGHDKMYWYQQDPGMELHLIHYSYGVNSTEKGDLSSESTVSRIRTEHFPLTLESARPSHTSQYLCASRRQNTEAFFGQGTRLTVV.